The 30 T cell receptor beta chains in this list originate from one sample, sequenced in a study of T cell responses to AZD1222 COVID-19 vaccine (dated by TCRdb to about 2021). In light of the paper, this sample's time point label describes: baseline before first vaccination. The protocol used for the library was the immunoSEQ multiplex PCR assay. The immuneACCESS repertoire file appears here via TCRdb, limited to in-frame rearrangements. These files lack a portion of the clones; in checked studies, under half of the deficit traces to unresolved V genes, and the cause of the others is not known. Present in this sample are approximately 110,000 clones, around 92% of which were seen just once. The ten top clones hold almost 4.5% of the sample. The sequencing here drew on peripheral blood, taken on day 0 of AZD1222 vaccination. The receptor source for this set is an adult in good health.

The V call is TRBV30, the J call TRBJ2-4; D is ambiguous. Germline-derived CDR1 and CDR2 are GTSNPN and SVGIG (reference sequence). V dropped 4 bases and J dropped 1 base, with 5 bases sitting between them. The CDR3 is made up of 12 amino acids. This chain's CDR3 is CAWTSAKNIQYF. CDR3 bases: TGTGCCTGGACCTCGGCCAAAAACATTCAGTACTTC. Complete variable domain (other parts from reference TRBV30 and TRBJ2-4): SQTIHQWPATLVQPVGSPLSLECTVEGTSNPNLYWYRQAAGRGLQLLFYSVGIGQISSEVPQNLSASRPQDRQFILSSKKLLLSDSGFYLCAWTSAKNIQYFGAGTRLSVL.

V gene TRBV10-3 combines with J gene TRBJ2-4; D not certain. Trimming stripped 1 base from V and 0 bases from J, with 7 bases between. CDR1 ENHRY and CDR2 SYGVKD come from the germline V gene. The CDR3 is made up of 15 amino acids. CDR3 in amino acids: CAISEYCLAKNIQYF. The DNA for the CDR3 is TGTGCCATCAGTGAGTATTGTCTAGCCAAAAACATTCAGTACTTC.

CDR3 protein: CASSFGTASEKLFF. DNA for the CDR3: TGTGCCAGCAGCTTCGGGACAGCATCCGAAAAACTGTTTTTT. V usage is TRBV7-8 and J usage is TRBJ1-4, with 7 bases aligning to TRBD1. CDR1 is SGHVS, CDR2 FQNEAQ, per germline. This CDR3 is built from 14 residues. Trimming took 3 bases from V and 8 from J; bases not matched to a gene: 6.

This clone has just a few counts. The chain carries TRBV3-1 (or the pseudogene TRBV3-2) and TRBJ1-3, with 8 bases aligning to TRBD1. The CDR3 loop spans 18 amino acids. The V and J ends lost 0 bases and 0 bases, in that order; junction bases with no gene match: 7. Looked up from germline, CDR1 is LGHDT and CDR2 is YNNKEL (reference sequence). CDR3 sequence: CASSQDPRTGHSGNTIYF. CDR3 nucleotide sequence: TGTGCCAGCAGCCAAGACCCTAGGACAGGGCACTCTGGAAACACCATATATTTT.

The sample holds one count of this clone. CDR3 DNA sequence: TGTGCCAGCAGCTTAGGGGGGGGCACGAGCTCCTACAATGAGCAGTTCTTC. This translates into CASSLGGGTSSYNEQFF. The chain combines TRBV11-2 with TRBJ2-1; possible D gene TRBD2, 7 bases. Germline V gives CDR1 SGHAT, CDR2 FQNNGV. This CDR3 region has 17 residues. V lost 1 base and J 0 bases, leaving 13 bases between the germline ends.

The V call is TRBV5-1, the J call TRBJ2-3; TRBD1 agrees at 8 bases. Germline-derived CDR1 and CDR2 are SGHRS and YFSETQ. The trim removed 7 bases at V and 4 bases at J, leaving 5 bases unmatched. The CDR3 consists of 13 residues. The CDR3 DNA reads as TGCGCCAGCGGAGGACAGGGAGCAGATACGCAGTATTTT. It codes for CASGGQGADTQYF.

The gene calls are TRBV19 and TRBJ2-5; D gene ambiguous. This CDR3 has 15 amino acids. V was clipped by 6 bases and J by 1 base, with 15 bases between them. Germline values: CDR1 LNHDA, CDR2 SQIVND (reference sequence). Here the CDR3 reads CASSTPWGPQETQYF. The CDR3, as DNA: TGTGCCAGTAGCACCCCCTGGGGTCCCCAAGAGACCCAGTACTTC.

In DNA form, the CDR3 reads TGTGCCAGCATGGCGCCTAGCGGGGCGCCGGACAATGAGCAGTTCTTC. Translated, it gives CASMAPSGAPDNEQFF. The rearrangement joins TRBV2 to TRBJ2-1, with TRBD2 identical over 9 bases. CDR1 and CDR2 (germline): SNHLY, FYNNEI. The CDR3 is 16 residues long. Trimming removed 7 bases from V and 5 bases from J; junction bases left unmatched: 12.

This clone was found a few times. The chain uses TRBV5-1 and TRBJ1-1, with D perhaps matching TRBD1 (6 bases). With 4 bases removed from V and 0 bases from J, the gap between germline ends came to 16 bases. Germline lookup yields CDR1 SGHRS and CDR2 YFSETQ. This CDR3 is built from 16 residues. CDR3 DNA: TGCGCCAGCAGCCCGACCTCGGGGGCCGTGAACACTGAAGCTTTCTTT. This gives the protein CASSPTSGAVNTEAFF.

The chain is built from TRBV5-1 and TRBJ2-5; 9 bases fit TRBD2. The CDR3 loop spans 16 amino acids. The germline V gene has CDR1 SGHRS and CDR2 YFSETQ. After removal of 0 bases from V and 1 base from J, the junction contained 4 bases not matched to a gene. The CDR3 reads CASSLVGTSLQETQYF. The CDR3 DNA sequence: TGCGCCAGCAGCTTGGTTGGGACTAGCCTCCAAGAGACCCAGTACTTC.

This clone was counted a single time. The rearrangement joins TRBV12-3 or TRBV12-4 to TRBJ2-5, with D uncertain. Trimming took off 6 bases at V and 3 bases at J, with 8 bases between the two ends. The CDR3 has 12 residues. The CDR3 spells CASSPVEETQYF. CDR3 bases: TGTGCCAGCAGCCCGGTAGAAGAGACCCAGTACTTC.

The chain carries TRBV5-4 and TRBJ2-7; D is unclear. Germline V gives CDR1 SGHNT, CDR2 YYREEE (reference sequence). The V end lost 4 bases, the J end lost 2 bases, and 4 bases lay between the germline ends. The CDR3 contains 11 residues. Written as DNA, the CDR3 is TGTGCCAGCAGCCAGGCCTACGAGCAGTACTTC. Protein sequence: CASSQAYEQYF.

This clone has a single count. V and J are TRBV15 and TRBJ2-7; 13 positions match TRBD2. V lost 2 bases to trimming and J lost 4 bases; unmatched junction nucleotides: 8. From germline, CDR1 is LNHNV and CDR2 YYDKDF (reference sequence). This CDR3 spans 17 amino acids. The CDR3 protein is CATSRTPGLAGNYEQYF. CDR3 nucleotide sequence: TGTGCCACCAGCAGAACTCCGGGACTAGCGGGAAATTACGAGCAGTACTTC.

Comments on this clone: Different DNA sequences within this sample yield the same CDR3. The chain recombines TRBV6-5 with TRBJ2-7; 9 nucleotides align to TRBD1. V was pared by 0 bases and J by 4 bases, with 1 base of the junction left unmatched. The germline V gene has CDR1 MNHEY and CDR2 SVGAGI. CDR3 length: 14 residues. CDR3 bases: TGTGCCAGCAGTTACTCGGGACAGGGATACGAGCAGTACTTC. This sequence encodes CASSYSGQGYEQYF.

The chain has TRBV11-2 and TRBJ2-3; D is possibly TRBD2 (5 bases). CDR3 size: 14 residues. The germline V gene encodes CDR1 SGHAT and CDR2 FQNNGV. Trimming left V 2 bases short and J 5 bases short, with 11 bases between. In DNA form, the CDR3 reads TGTGCCAGCAGCTTACGAGACTATAAAGATACGCAGTATTTT. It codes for CASSLRDYKDTQYF.

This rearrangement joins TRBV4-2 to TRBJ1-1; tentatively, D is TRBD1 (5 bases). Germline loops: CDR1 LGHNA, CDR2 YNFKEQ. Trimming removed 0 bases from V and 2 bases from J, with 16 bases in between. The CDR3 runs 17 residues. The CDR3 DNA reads TGTGCCAGCAGCCAAGATGTTAGGGGCCCAGATAACACTGAAGCTTTCTTT. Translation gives CASSQDVRGPDNTEAFF.

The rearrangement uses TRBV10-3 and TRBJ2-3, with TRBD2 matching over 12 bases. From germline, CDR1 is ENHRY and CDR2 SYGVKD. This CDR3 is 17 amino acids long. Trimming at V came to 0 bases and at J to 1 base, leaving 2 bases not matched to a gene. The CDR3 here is CAISESRTSGGTDTQYF. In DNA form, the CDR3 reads TGTGCCATCAGTGAGTCGAGGACTAGCGGGGGCACAGATACGCAGTATTTT.

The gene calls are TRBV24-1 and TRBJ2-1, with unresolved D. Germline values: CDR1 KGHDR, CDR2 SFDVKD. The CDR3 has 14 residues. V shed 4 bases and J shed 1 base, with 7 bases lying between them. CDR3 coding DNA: TGTGCCACCAGTGACCCGACATCCTACAATGAGCAGTTCTTC. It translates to CATSDPTSYNEQFF.

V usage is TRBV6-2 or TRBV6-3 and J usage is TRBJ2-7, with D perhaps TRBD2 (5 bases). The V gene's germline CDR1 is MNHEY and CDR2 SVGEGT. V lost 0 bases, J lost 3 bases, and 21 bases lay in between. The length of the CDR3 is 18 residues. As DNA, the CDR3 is TGTGCCAGCAGTTACTCGACGGCGAGGGAGCGGAACTTCTACGAGCAGTACTTC. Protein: CASSYSTARERNFYEQYF.

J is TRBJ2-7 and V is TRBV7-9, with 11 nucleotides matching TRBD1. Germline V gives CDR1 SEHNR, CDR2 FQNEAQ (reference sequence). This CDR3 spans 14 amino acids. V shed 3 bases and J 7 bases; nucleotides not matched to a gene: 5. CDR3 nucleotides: TGTGCCAGCAGCTTTGGACAGGGGGCTTGGGAGCAGTACTTC. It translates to CASSFGQGAWEQYF.

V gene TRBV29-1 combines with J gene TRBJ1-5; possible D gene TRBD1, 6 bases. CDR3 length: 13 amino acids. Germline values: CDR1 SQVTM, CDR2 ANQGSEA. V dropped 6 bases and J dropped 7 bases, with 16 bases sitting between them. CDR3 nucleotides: TGCAGCGTGGGTGGGGGCAGGGGCCAGCCCCAGCATTTT. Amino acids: CSVGGGRGQPQHF.

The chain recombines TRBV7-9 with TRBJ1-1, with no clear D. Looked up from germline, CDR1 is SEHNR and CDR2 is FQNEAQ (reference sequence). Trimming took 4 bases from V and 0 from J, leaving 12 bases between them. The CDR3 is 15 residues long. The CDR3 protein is CASSSQWGMNTEAFF. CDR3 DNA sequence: TGTGCCAGCAGCTCCCAGTGGGGAATGAACACTGAAGCTTTCTTT.

CDR3 sequence (DNA): TGTGCCAGCAGTGAAGCGGTCTATAGCAAAGGGGAGCAGTTCTTC. Protein: CASSEAVYSKGEQFF. The genes are TRBV6-1 and TRBJ2-1; D is uncertain. Trimming shortened V by 0 bases and J by 10 bases, and 16 bases separated the two germline ends. The CDR3 is made up of 15 amino acids. Germline CDR1 is MNHNS and CDR2 is SASEGT.

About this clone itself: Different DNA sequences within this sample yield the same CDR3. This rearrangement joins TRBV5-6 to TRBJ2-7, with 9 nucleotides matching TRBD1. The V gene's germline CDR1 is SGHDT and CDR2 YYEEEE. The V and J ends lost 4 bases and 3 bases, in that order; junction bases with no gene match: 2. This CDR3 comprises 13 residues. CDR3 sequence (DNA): TGTGCCAGCAGCGGGGGACAGGGCTACGAGCAGTACTTC. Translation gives CASSGGQGYEQYF.

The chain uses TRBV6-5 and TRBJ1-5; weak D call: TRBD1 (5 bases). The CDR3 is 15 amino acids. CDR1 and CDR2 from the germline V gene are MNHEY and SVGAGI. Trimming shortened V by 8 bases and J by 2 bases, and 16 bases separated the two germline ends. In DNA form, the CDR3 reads TGTGCCAGCTCCTCCGGGACGACCGGCAATCAGCCCCAGCATTTT. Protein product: CASSSGTTGNQPQHF.

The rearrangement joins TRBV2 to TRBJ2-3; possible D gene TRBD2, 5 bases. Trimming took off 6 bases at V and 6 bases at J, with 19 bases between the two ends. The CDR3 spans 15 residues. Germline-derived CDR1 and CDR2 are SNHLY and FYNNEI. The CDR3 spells CASRNPSRGSDTQYF. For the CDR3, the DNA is TGTGCCAGCAGAAATCCATCTCGGGGTTCGGATACGCAGTATTTT. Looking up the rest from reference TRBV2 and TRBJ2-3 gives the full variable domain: EPEVTQTPSHQVTQMGQEVILRCVPISNHLYFYWYRQILGQKVEFLVSFYNNEISEKSEIFDDQFSVERPDGSNFTLKIRSTKLEDSAMYFCASRNPSRGSDTQYFGPGTRLTVL.

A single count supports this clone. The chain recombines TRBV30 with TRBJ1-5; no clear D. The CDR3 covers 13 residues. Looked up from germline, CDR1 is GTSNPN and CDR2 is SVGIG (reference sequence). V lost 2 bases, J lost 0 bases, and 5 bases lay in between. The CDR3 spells CAWSFGSNQPQHF. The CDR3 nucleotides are TGTGCCTGGAGTTTCGGTAGCAATCAGCCCCAGCATTTT.

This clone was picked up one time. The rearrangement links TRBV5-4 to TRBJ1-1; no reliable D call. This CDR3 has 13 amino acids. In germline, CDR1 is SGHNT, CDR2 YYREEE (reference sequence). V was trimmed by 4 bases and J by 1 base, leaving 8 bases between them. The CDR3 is CASSGDGNTEAFF. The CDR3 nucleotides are TGTGCCAGCAGCGGAGACGGGAACACTGAAGCTTTCTTT.

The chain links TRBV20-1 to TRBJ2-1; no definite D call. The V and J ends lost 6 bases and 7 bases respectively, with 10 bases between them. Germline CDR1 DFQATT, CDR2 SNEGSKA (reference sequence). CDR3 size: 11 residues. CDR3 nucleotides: TGCAGTGCCAGGAGAGAAAATGAGCAGTTCTTC. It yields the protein CSARRENEQFF.

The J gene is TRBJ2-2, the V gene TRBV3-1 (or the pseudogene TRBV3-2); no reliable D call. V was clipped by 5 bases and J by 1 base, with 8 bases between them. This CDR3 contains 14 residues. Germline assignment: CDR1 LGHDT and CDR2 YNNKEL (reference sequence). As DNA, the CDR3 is TGTGCCAGCAGCGGATACAGGAACACCGGGGAGCTGTTTTTT. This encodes CASSGYRNTGELFF.